Sequencing of this TCR beta chain was carried out in a study of low-dose radiotherapy and immunotherapy resistance in tumors. Study-level background: At a dose of 200 mg/m2, intravenous cyclophosphamide was given every two weeks, one day before radiation and immunotherapy. Once cycle 1 day 1 began, patients took oral aspirin 300 mg daily for four cycles.

The length of the CDR3 is 13 residues. Germline CDR1 ENHRY, CDR2 SYGVKD. Trimming took 0 bases from V and 5 from J, leaving 6 bases between them. Specified time point: before trial treatment. Primers used for first-strand cDNA, a TRAV- and TRBV-specific set, covered both alpha and beta chains. Using a constant-region primer together with a V-primer adapter, TCRs were subjected to roughly 20 PCR cycles of amplification. TCRdb passed the reads through MiXCR, listing each CDR3 protein once. The sample lists nearly 95,000 distinct CDR3 sequences, 9.4% occurring once. This clonotype was seen many times. This chain links TRBV10-3 with TRBJ2-3; D uncertain. This clonotype was obtained from a male donor with prostate cancer. The starting material was PBMCs, obtained before treatment. DNA for the CDR3: TGTGCCATCAGTGAGTCTCAGCAAGATACGCAGTATTTT. Translated, it gives CAISESQQDTQYF.